Presented here are 6 T cell receptor beta chains from one specimen sequenced in a study of T cell responses to AZD1222 COVID-19 vaccine (TCRdb year 2021). Library construction relied on the immunoSEQ multiplex PCR assay. This immuneACCESS table, as held by TCRdb, lists in-frame sequences with V and J called but not all clones. Of the missing ones, under half trace to an unresolved V gene in checked studies; the others have no known cause. This sample has 200,000 or so clones in its table, and about nine tenths of those were observed once. Approximately 2.7% of the sample comes from the top ten. The time point label on this specimen signifies: baseline before first vaccination. The treatment or condition label for this specimen denotes: meningococcal conjugate vaccine given as trial control. This material consisted of peripheral blood, taken on day 0 of MenACWY control vaccination. Receptor source: an adult in good health.

The V call is TRBV5-4, the J call TRBJ2-3; 10 bases line up with TRBD2. V shed 0 bases and J 2 bases; nucleotides not matched to a gene: 6. The CDR3 totals 17 residues. Germline CDR1 SGHNT, CDR2 YYREEE (reference sequence). In DNA form, the CDR3 reads TGTGCCAGCAGCTTGGATGGTAGCGGGGGGAACACAGATACGCAGTATTTT. This gives the protein CASSLDGSGGNTDTQYF. The variable domain in full, with the rest retrieved from reference TRBV5-4 and TRBJ2-3, is ETGVTQSPTHLIKTRGQQVTLRCSSQSGHNTVSWYQQALGQGPQFIFQYYREEENGRGNFPPRFSGLQFPNYSSELNVNALELDDSALYLCASSLDGSGGNTDTQYFGPGTRLTVL.

This clone was seen a single time. V is TRBV27 and J is TRBJ1-6, with 8 positions matching TRBD1. The ends lost 2 bases at V and 6 bases at J; junction bases unmatched: 6. This CDR3 has 16 residues. CDR1 and CDR2 from the germline V gene are MNHEY and SMNVEV (reference sequence). Written as DNA, the CDR3 is TGTGCCAGCAGTTTACAGGGGGCTGGCTCTAATTCACCCCTCCACTTT. It yields the protein CASSLQGAGSNSPLHF.

V and J are TRBV15 and TRBJ1-1; the D is unclear. The V end lost 9 bases, the J end lost 0 bases, and 11 bases lay between the germline ends. The CDR3 sequence is 13 residues long. The V gene's germline CDR1 is LNHNV and CDR2 YYDKDF (reference sequence). DNA for the CDR3: TGTGCCACGAAGGGTCCCATGAACACTGAAGCTTTCTTT. Residues: CATKGPMNTEAFF.

The rearrangement uses TRBV4-3 and TRBJ1-5, with TRBD1 as a possible D gene (5 bases). Trimming left V 1 base short and J 5 bases short, with 18 bases between. The CDR3 totals 17 residues. Germline assignment: CDR1 LGHNA and CDR2 YSLEER. CDR3 sequence (DNA): TGCGCCAGCAGCCAAGTAAGGAACTGGGCAGGGTATCAGCCCCAGCATTTT. Encoded protein: CASSQVRNWAGYQPQHF.

This chain uses TRBV7-2 with TRBJ1-4; no firm D call. This CDR3 has 14 residues. From germline, CDR1 is SGHTA and CDR2 FQGNSA. V lost 2 bases, J lost 7 bases, and 11 bases lay in between. CDR3 amino acids: CASSLTPRGEKLFF. In DNA, the CDR3 is TGTGCCAGCAGCTTAACACCTCGGGGTGAAAAACTGTTTTTT.

V gene TRBV28 combines with J gene TRBJ1-2; no reliable D call. The V end lost 6 bases, the J end lost 2 bases, and 13 bases lay between the germline ends. The CDR3 length is 14 residues. Germline CDR1 reads MDHEN; CDR2 reads SYDVKM. The CDR3: CASRPIGRNYGYTF. The DNA for the CDR3 is TGTGCCAGCAGACCCATAGGCCGAAACTATGGCTACACCTTC.